Listed below are T cell receptor beta chains from one sample, sequenced in a study of T cell changes during pregnancy in multiple sclerosis. Produced via immunoSEQ multiplex PCR; TCRdb's table is partial and in-frame only. The repertoire consists of 75,000 to 95,000 clones, with 89% occurring once and the leading ten covering approximately 0.88%. Specimen: peripheral blood, collected in the first trimester of pregnancy. These receptors were taken from a female donor in good health, enrolled as a control in a pregnancy study. CDR3s include the opening cysteine and the closing phenylalanine or tryptophan. The D gene is left open where the match is weak. Part of the rows lack a size; the others show once, few, many or a class for expanded clones.

CDR3aa: CASSEVGGTNEKLFF
CDR3nt: TGTGCCAGCAGTGAAGTAGGGGGAACTAATGAAAAACTGTTTTTT
d_gene: NA
j_gene: TRBJ1-4
abundance: NA
v_gene: TRBV6-1

CDR3aa: CASSPPDRGKKPQHF
CDR3nt: TGTGCCAGCAGTCCTCCCGACAGGGGGAAGAAGCCCCAGCATTTT
d_gene: TRBD1
j_gene: TRBJ1-5
abundance: NA
v_gene: TRBV28

CDR3aa: CASSMGTGGTTEAFF
CDR3nt: TGCGCCAGCAGTATGGGGACAGGGGGTACCACTGAAGCTTTCTTT
d_gene: TRBD1
j_gene: TRBJ1-1
abundance: NA
v_gene: TRBV10-1

CDR3aa: CASSFRAPIGDEQYF
CDR3nt: TGTGCCAGCAGCTTTCGGGCCCCTATAGGGGACGAGCAGTACTTC
d_gene: NA
j_gene: TRBJ2-7
abundance: NA
v_gene: TRBV5-5

CDR3aa: CASTRTGPREQYF
CDR3nt: TGTGCCAGCACCAGGACAGGACCGAGGGAGCAGTACTTC
d_gene: TRBD1
j_gene: TRBJ2-7
abundance: NA
v_gene: TRBV7-9

CDR3aa: CASSPELIYGYTF
CDR3nt: TGTGCCAGCAGCCCAGAATTGATCTATGGCTACACCTTC
d_gene: NA
j_gene: TRBJ1-2
abundance: NA
v_gene: TRBV5-4

CDR3aa: CASSRGRNEQFF
CDR3nt: TGCGCCAGCAGCCGAGGGCGGAATGAGCAGTTCTTC
d_gene: NA
j_gene: TRBJ2-1
abundance: NA
v_gene: TRBV10-1

CDR3aa: CASSSRLAAGTDTQYF
CDR3nt: TGTGCCAGCAGTTCCCGACTAGCAGCTGGCACAGATACGCAGTATTTT
d_gene: TRBD2
j_gene: TRBJ2-3
abundance: NA
v_gene: TRBV6-6

CDR3aa: CASSPRTGFNEKLFF
CDR3nt: TGTGCCAGCAGCCCCCGGACAGGCTTTAATGAAAAACTGTTTTTT
d_gene: TRBD1
j_gene: TRBJ1-4
abundance: NA
v_gene: TRBV9

CDR3aa: CASRSDRGDSGYF
CDR3nt: TGTGCCAGCAGGAGCGACAGGGGCGATAGTGGGTATTTT
d_gene: TRBD1
j_gene: TRBJ2-3
abundance: NA
v_gene: TRBV6-5

CDR3aa: CASSVDRGPVDEQFF
CDR3nt: TGTGCCAGCAGCGTTGACAGGGGGCCCGTCGATGAGCAGTTCTTC
d_gene: TRBD1
j_gene: TRBJ2-1
abundance: NA
v_gene: TRBV5-4

CDR3aa: CASSIDGTGNTEAFF
CDR3nt: TGTGCCAGTAGTATAGACGGGACAGGGAACACTGAAGCTTTCTTT
d_gene: TRBD1
j_gene: TRBJ1-1
abundance: NA
v_gene: TRBV19

CDR3aa: CASSLVGTRGETQYF
CDR3nt: TGTGCCAGCAGCTTAGTAGGGACTAGAGGCGAGACCCAGTACTTC
d_gene: TRBD2
j_gene: TRBJ2-5
abundance: NA
v_gene: TRBV11-3

CDR3aa: CASWRVGGNTIYF
CDR3nt: TGTGCCAGCTGGCGGGTTGGTGGAAACACCATATATTTT
d_gene: NA
j_gene: TRBJ1-3
abundance: NA
v_gene: TRBV6-5

CDR3aa: CASSYNRDSGYTF
CDR3nt: TGTGCCAGCAGTTACAACCGGGACAGCGGCTACACCTTC
d_gene: TRBD1
j_gene: TRBJ1-2
abundance: NA
v_gene: TRBV6-5

CDR3aa: CASSKTEDTQYF
CDR3nt: TGTGCCAGCAGCAAAACCGAGGATACGCAGTATTTT
d_gene: NA
j_gene: TRBJ2-3
abundance: NA
v_gene: TRBV21-1

CDR3aa: CASSYSPGGSGTEAFF
CDR3nt: TGTGCCAGCAGTTACTCTCCAGGGGGGTCGGGCACTGAAGCTTTCTTT
d_gene: TRBD1
j_gene: TRBJ1-1
abundance: NA
v_gene: TRBV6-5

CDR3aa: CASSTGPGGSNQPQHF
CDR3nt: TGTGCCAGTAGCACCGGGCCCGGAGGGAGCAATCAGCCCCAGCATTTT
d_gene: NA
j_gene: TRBJ1-5
abundance: NA
v_gene: TRBV19

CDR3aa: CASSRTSGYEQYF
CDR3nt: TGCGCCAGCAGCCGGACTAGCGGCTACGAGCAGTACTTC
d_gene: TRBD2
j_gene: TRBJ2-7
abundance: NA
v_gene: TRBV5-1

CDR3aa: CASSEGEGYGYTF
CDR3nt: TGTGCCAGCAGTGAAGGGGAAGGCTATGGCTACACCTTC
d_gene: NA
j_gene: TRBJ1-2
abundance: NA
v_gene: TRBV11-3

CDR3aa: CSALRDNEQFF
CDR3nt: TGCAGTGCCCTCAGGGACAATGAGCAGTTCTTC
d_gene: NA
j_gene: TRBJ2-1
abundance: NA
v_gene: TRBV20-1

CDR3aa: CASSPGRDYGYTF
CDR3nt: TGTGCCAGCAGCCCAGGGCGCGACTATGGCTACACCTTC
d_gene: NA
j_gene: TRBJ1-2
abundance: NA
v_gene: TRBV7-8

CDR3aa: CASSLGQNSGNTIYF
CDR3nt: TGTGCCAGCAGCTTGGGACAGAACTCTGGAAACACCATATATTTT
d_gene: TRBD1
j_gene: TRBJ1-3
abundance: NA
v_gene: TRBV9

CDR3aa: CASSLLSSTVLGGGYTF
CDR3nt: TGTGCCAGCAGTTTACTCTCCTCGACCGTCTTGGGCGGGGGCTACACCTTC
d_gene: NA
j_gene: TRBJ1-2
abundance: NA
v_gene: TRBV28

CDR3aa: CASSSDRGGYNEQFF
CDR3nt: TGTGCCAGCAGCTCGGACAGGGGCGGGTACAATGAGCAGTTCTTC
d_gene: TRBD1
j_gene: TRBJ2-1
abundance: NA
v_gene: TRBV9

CDR3aa: CASSSSSETLHF
CDR3nt: TGTGCCAGCTCTTCGAGTAGTGAGACCCTCCACTTT
d_gene: NA
j_gene: TRBJ1-6
abundance: NA
v_gene: TRBV18

CDR3aa: CATSRDYDRAAYEQYF
CDR3nt: TGTGCCACCAGCAGAGATTATGACAGAGCCGCCTACGAGCAGTACTTC
d_gene: NA
j_gene: TRBJ2-7
abundance: NA
v_gene: TRBV15

CDR3aa: CASSQDWDRDYEGEKLFF
CDR3nt: TGCGCCAGCAGCCAAGATTGGGACAGGGACTATGAAGGTGAAAAACTGTTTTTT
d_gene: TRBD1
j_gene: TRBJ1-4
abundance: NA
v_gene: TRBV4-3

CDR3aa: CASSFFGQGVTDTQYF
CDR3nt: TGCGCCAGCAGCTTCTTCGGACAGGGAGTCACAGATACGCAGTATTTT
d_gene: TRBD1
j_gene: TRBJ2-3
abundance: NA
v_gene: TRBV5-1

CDR3aa: CASSLAGLNTEAFF
CDR3nt: TGTGCCAGCAGCTTGGCAGGGTTGAACACTGAAGCTTTCTTT
d_gene: NA
j_gene: TRBJ1-1
abundance: NA
v_gene: TRBV7-9

CDR3aa: CASSPRQGGYQETQYF
CDR3nt: TGTGCCAGCAGCCCGAGACAGGGGGGGTACCAAGAGACCCAGTACTTC
d_gene: TRBD1
j_gene: TRBJ2-5
abundance: NA
v_gene: TRBV9

CDR3aa: CASSSSRGDRWYEQYF
CDR3nt: TGTGCCAGCAGCTCGAGTCGTGGGGACAGGTGGTACGAGCAGTACTTC
d_gene: TRBD1
j_gene: TRBJ2-7
abundance: NA
v_gene: TRBV7-9

CDR3aa: CASSLQGAILNTEAFF
CDR3nt: TGTGCCAGCAGTCTTCAGGGGGCGATTTTGAACACTGAAGCTTTCTTT
d_gene: TRBD1
j_gene: TRBJ1-1
abundance: NA
v_gene: TRBV7-2

CDR3aa: CASSYSDTYGYTF
CDR3nt: TGTGCCAGCAGTTACTCAGACACCTATGGCTACACCTTC
d_gene: NA
j_gene: TRBJ1-2
abundance: NA
v_gene: TRBV6-5

CDR3aa: CASSSGTGVQETQYF
CDR3nt: TGTGCCAGCAGCTCTGGGACAGGGGTGCAAGAGACCCAGTACTTC
d_gene: TRBD1
j_gene: TRBJ2-5
abundance: NA
v_gene: TRBV5-8

CDR3aa: CASSQTSPGSTDTQYF
CDR3nt: TGCGCCAGCAGCCAGACTAGTCCCGGGAGCACAGATACGCAGTATTTT
d_gene: NA
j_gene: TRBJ2-3
abundance: NA
v_gene: TRBV4-3

CDR3aa: CASSMFRGYNEQFF
CDR3nt: TGTGCCAGTAGTATGTTCAGGGGATACAATGAGCAGTTCTTC
d_gene: NA
j_gene: TRBJ2-1
abundance: few
v_gene: TRBV19

CDR3aa: CASGRVGGGYNEQFF
CDR3nt: TGTGCCAGCGGCCGGGTGGGAGGGGGCTACAATGAGCAGTTCTTC
d_gene: NA
j_gene: TRBJ2-1
abundance: NA
v_gene: TRBV6-5

CDR3aa: CASSQDTGQSYYNEQFF
CDR3nt: TGCGCCAGCAGCCAAGATACGGGACAGAGCTACTACAATGAGCAGTTCTTC
d_gene: TRBD1
j_gene: TRBJ2-1
abundance: NA
v_gene: TRBV4-3

CDR3aa: CASSPPGQVYEQYF
CDR3nt: TGTGCCAGCAGTCCCCCGGGACAGGTATACGAGCAGTACTTC
d_gene: TRBD1
j_gene: TRBJ2-7
abundance: NA
v_gene: TRBV28

CDR3aa: CASSIASGDSSTDTQYF
CDR3nt: TGTGCCAGCAGTATCGCTAGCGGGGACTCTAGCACAGATACGCAGTATTTT
d_gene: TRBD2
j_gene: TRBJ2-3
abundance: NA
v_gene: TRBV7-2

CDR3aa: CAHMSSGANVLTF
CDR3nt: TGTGCCCATATGAGCTCTGGGGCCAACGTCCTGACTTTC
d_gene: NA
j_gene: TRBJ2-6
abundance: NA
v_gene: TRBV6-1

CDR3aa: CASSFTVITSTDTQYF
CDR3nt: TGCGCCAGCAGCTTCACGGTCATTACTAGCACAGATACGCAGTATTTT
d_gene: NA
j_gene: TRBJ2-3
abundance: NA
v_gene: TRBV5-1

CDR3aa: CASRRQGQGSGYTF
CDR3nt: TGTGCCAGCAGGCGACAGGGGCAGGGGAGCGGCTACACCTTC
d_gene: TRBD1
j_gene: TRBJ1-2
abundance: NA
v_gene: TRBV6-5

CDR3aa: CASSFGSVETAQYF
CDR3nt: TGTGCCAGCAGCTTCGGTTCAGTGGAGACAGCCCAGTACTTC
d_gene: NA
j_gene: TRBJ2-5
abundance: NA
v_gene: TRBV7-6

CDR3aa: CASSFQLGGGHETQYF
CDR3nt: TGTGCCAGCAGTTTCCAGTTGGGGGGAGGGCATGAGACCCAGTACTTC
d_gene: TRBD2
j_gene: TRBJ2-5
abundance: NA
v_gene: TRBV27

CDR3aa: CASSVDGQNYGYTF
CDR3nt: TGTGCCAGCAGCGTAGACGGACAGAACTATGGCTACACCTTC
d_gene: NA
j_gene: TRBJ1-2
abundance: NA
v_gene: TRBV9

CDR3aa: CASSPGLGPYEQYF
CDR3nt: TGTGCCAGCAGTCCGGGACTGGGACCCTACGAGCAGTACTTC
d_gene: NA
j_gene: TRBJ2-7
abundance: NA
v_gene: TRBV6-1

CDR3aa: CASSPPTSGSHEQFF
CDR3nt: TGTGCCAGCTCACCACCCACTAGCGGGAGTCATGAGCAGTTCTTC
d_gene: TRBD2
j_gene: TRBJ2-1
abundance: NA
v_gene: TRBV18

CDR3aa: CASSLAVRRESSAYEQYF
CDR3nt: TGTGCCAGCAGCTTAGCAGTGAGGCGGGAGTCCTCCGCCTACGAGCAGTACTTC
d_gene: TRBD2
j_gene: TRBJ2-7
abundance: NA
v_gene: TRBV7-8

CDR3aa: CASSRTGGDYTF
CDR3nt: TGTGCCAGCTCAAGGACAGGGGGCGACTACACCTTC
d_gene: TRBD1
j_gene: TRBJ1-2
abundance: NA
v_gene: TRBV18

CDR3aa: CASSLVGSVAEAFF
CDR3nt: TGTGCCAGCAGCTTAGTGGGCAGTGTAGCTGAAGCTTTCTTT
d_gene: NA
j_gene: TRBJ1-1
abundance: NA
v_gene: TRBV7-9

CDR3aa: CASSPQGYTEAFF
CDR3nt: TGTGCCAGCAGTCCCCAGGGGTACACTGAAGCTTTCTTT
d_gene: NA
j_gene: TRBJ1-1
abundance: NA
v_gene: TRBV6-1